Detailed here is one TCR beta chain. PCR amplification relied on 60 Vbeta primers (plus 13 Jbeta primers). Here immunoSEQ multiplex PCR was the method, and the copy in TCRdb shows in-frame clones only, minus some. This sample carries under 110,000 clones, over 70% of them seen once, and the ten largest clones take 0.79%. Germline assignment: CDR1 LNHNV and CDR2 YYDKDF (reference sequence). Trimming removed 3 bases from V and 8 bases from J; junction bases left unmatched: 24. The CDR3 runs to 21 residues. This specimen belongs to a study of cytomegalovirus exposure and HLA in healthy donors. The V call is TRBV15, the J call TRBJ1-4; the match to TRBD1 covers 10 bases. The sequence was obtained from a boy aged 5-17 years in good health and CMV-seronegative. The sample comprised PBMCs. The chain's CDR3 is CATSRDRGNYDGDGPGEKLFF. The CDR3 DNA reads TGTGCCACCAGCAGGGACAGGGGGAACTATGATGGGGACGGTCCGGGGGAAAAACTGTTTTTT.